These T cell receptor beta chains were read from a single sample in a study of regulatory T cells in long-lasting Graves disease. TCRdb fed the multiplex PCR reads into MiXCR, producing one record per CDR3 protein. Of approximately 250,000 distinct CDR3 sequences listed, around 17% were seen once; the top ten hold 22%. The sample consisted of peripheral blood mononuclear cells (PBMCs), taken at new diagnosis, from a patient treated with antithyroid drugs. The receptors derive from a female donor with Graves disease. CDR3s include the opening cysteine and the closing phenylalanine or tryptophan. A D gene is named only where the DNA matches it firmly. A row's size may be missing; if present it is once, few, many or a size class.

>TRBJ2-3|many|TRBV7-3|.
TGTGCCAGCAGCTTAGATCCAGGGCCTCCTGGCACAGATACGCAGTATTTT
CASSLDPGPPGTDTQYF
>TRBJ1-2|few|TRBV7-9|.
TGTGCCAGCAGTATCCGGGATACACGTGGCTACACCTTC
CASSIRDTRGYTF
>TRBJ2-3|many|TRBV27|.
TGTGCCAGCAGACAGTTCGCGTTGGGCACAGATACGCAGTATTTT
CASRQFALGTDTQYF
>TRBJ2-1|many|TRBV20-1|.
TGCAGTGCTAGTGCGCAGGCTTCCTACACTTGGAATGAGCAGTTCTTC
CSASAQASYTWNEQFF
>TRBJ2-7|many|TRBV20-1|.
TGCAGTGCTAGAGGTCCGGGACGAGGCGAGTACTTC
CSARGPGRGEYF
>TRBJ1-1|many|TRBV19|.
TGTGCCAGTAGTATCAAGGGAACATTGGGCACTGAAGCTTTCTTT
CASSIKGTLGTEAFF
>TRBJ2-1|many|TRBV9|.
TGTGCCAGCAGTCCAAGACAGGTTAGGGCGGATGAGCAGTTCTTC
CASSPRQVRADEQFF
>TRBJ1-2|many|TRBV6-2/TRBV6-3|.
TGTGCCAGCAGTGAAGGTTCCTGGGGCTACACCTTC
CASSEGSWGYTF
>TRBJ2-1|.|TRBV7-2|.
TGTGCCAGCACCAGACAGTTTGATCACAATGAGCAGTTCTTC
CASTRQFDHNEQFF
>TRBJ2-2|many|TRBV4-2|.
TGTGCCAGCAGCCAAGACGACAGGCTAGACACCGGGGAGCTGTTTTTT
CASSQDDRLDTGELFF
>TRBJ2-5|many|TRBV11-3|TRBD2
TGTGCCAGCAGCTCAGCTAGCGGGAGGCGGACTGCTCAGTACTTC
CASSSASGRRTAQYF
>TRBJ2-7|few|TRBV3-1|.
TGTGCCAGCAGCCAACTAGCCTACGAGCAGTACTTC
CASSQLAYEQYF
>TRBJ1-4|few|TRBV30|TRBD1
TGTGCCTGGAGCCCCCGGGACAGGGCGACTGAAAAACTGTTTTTT
CAWSPRDRATEKLFF
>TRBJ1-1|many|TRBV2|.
TGTGCCAGCAGTGTCCGTGGGGGGATGAGCACTGAAGCTTTCTTT
CASSVRGGMSTEAFF
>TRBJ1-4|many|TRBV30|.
TGTGCCTGGAGTGAGGCAGGGAGAAATGAAAAACTGTTTTTT
CAWSEAGRNEKLFF
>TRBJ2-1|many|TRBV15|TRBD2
TGTGCCACCAGCAGAGTTGGTAGCGGGAATTACAATGAGCAGTTCTTC
CATSRVGSGNYNEQFF
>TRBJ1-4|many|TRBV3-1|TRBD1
TGTGCCAGCAGTAGACAGGGTCCGGACGAAAAACTGTTTTTT
CASSRQGPDEKLFF
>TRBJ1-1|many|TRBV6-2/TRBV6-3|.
TGTGCCAGCAGTTACAGGAAAACTGAAGCTTTCTTT
CASSYRKTEAFF
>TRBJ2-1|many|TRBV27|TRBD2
TGTGCCAGCAGTTTGGCGGGAGGGCCGAGGAATGAGCAGTTCTTC
CASSLAGGPRNEQFF
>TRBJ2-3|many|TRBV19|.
TGTGCCAGTAGTGCAGGACAGCCCACAGATACGCAGTATTTT
CASSAGQPTDTQYF
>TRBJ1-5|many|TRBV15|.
TGTGCCACCAGCAGAGACAGGGTTGCGGCGGCTCAGCCCCAGCATTTT
CATSRDRVAAAQPQHF
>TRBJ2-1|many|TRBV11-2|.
TGTGCCAGCAGCCCCGAACAGGGATTTAAGCAGTTCTTC
CASSPEQGFKQFF
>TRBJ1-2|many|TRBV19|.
TGTGCCAGTATAAAGGCCCAGGATCTAAACTATGGCTACACCTTC
CASIKAQDLNYGYTF
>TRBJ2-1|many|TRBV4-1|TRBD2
TGCGCCAGCAGCCAAGAGGGTAGCGGGAGGCGAGGTGAGCAGTTCTTC
CASSQEGSGRRGEQFF
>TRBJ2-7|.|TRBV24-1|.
TGTGCCACCAGTGATGGGGCCCCGCAGGTTGTCTCCGAGCAGTACTTC
CATSDGAPQVVSEQYF
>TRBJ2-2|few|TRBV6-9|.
TGTGCCAGCAGTTACTTGGGAACCGACACCGGGGAGCTGTTTTTT
CASSYLGTDTGELFF
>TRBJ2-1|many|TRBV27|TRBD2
TGTGCCAGCAGTTTAGGGTCCCCCGGGGGGACCTGGACTAGCGGGATCTACAATGAGCAGTTCTTC
CASSLGSPGGTWTSGIYNEQFF
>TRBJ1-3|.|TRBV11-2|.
TGTGCCAGCAGCCCCTATTCTGGAAACACCATATATTTT
CASSPYSGNTIYF
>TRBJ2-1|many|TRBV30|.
TGTGCCTGGAATGTACAGTACAATGAGCAGTTCTTC
CAWNVQYNEQFF
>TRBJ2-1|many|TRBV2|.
TGTGCCAGCAGTTGGAGCGGCCCCTCCTACAATGAGCAGTTCTTC
CASSWSGPSYNEQFF
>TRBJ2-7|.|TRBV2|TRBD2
TGTGCCAGCAGGGGGACTAGCGGGAGCGAGCAGTACTTC
CASRGTSGSEQYF
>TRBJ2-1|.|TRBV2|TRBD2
TGTGCCAGCAGTGAAGGCCCACGACTAGCGGGAGGGAATGAGCAGTTCTTC
CASSEGPRLAGGNEQFF
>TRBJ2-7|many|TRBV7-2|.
TGTGCCAGCAGCTACTCCCCAAAGGGGTACGAGCAGTACTTC
CASSYSPKGYEQYF
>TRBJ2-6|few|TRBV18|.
TGTGCCAGCTCGCAACCTCCGGCCAACGTCCTGACTTTC
CASSQPPANVLTF
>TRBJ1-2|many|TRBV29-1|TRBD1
TGCAGCGTTGGGGACAGGTCGGCCTATGGCTACACCTTC
CSVGDRSAYGYTF
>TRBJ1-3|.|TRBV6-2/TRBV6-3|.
TGTGCCAGCAGTTACTCGGGGTTCGCGGCCGGAAACACCATATATTTT
CASSYSGFAAGNTIYF
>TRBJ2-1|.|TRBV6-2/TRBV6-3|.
TGTGCCAGCAGTTACTCAAACCCGACTAGCTCCTACAATGAGCAGTTCTTC
CASSYSNPTSSYNEQFF
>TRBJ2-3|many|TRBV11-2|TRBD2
TGTGCCAGCAGCCACAGACTAGCGGGAGGGAATACAGATACGCAGTATTTT
CASSHRLAGGNTDTQYF
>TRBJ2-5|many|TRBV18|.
TGTGCCAGCTCACGCACCGGGCGCCCGGGGGAGACCCAGTACTTC
CASSRTGRPGETQYF
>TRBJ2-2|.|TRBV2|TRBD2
TGTGCCAGTGGACTAGCGGGAACCGGGGAGCTGTTTTTT
CASGLAGTGELFF
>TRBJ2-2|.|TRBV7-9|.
TGTGCCAGCGGAACGTGGGGATCGAACACCGGGGAACTGTTTTTT
CASGTWGSNTGELFF
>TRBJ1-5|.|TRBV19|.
TGTGCCAGGGGATATTCACACCGGGACAAACTACCGTATTATAGCAATCAGCCCCAGCATTTT
CARGYSHRDKLPYYSNQPQHF
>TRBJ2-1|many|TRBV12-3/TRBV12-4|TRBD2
TGTGCCAGCAGTTTACGCCCGAGCGGGAGGGGAGAGCAGTTCTTC
CASSLRPSGRGEQFF